This is a list of T cell receptor beta chains from one sample in a study of Ad26.COV2.S vaccination and SARS-CoV-2 variants. TCRdb's copy holds only in-frame clones and misses some; the assay was immunoSEQ multiplex PCR. The table shows some 480,000 clones, with approximately 90% occurring only once. The specimen comprised peripheral blood, sampled in a trial of Ad26.COV2.S vaccine versus placebo. These receptors came from a person aged 18-65 years who received the Ad26.COV2.S COVID-19 vaccine or a placebo. Both conserved end residues are part of each CDR3.

v_gene: TRBV13
CDR3aa: CASSLTGVGGYTF

v_gene: TRBV10-3
CDR3aa: CAISELGQNQANYGYTF

v_gene: TRBV6-2/TRBV6-3
CDR3aa: CASSYSPSGRVGTGELFF

v_gene: TRBV27
CDR3aa: CASSPRGTGGRGEQYF

v_gene: TRBV7-3
CDR3aa: CASSLRAGSGANVLTF

v_gene: TRBV28
CDR3aa: CASGRVYEQYF

v_gene: TRBV7-2
CDR3aa: CASSREGPNQPQHF

v_gene: TRBV30
CDR3aa: CAWSVWTGGNTGELFF

v_gene: TRBV4-3
CDR3aa: CASSPGGAASSYNEQFF

v_gene: TRBV3-1/TRBV3-2
CDR3aa: CASSQDGHSAYGYTF

v_gene: TRBV6-5
CDR3aa: CASSYIGGPYEQYF

v_gene: TRBV10-3
CDR3aa: CAIREDKAGQPQHF

v_gene: TRBV7-7
CDR3aa: CASSSGQGSGNTIYF

v_gene: TRBV6-2/TRBV6-3
CDR3aa: CASSPARGQHNTEAFF

v_gene: TRBV14
CDR3aa: CASSQVRQGEQFF

v_gene: TRBV5-1
CDR3aa: CASSELRETQYF

v_gene: TRBV11-2
CDR3aa: CASSLAGAVTDTQYF

v_gene: TRBV6-5
CDR3aa: CASRRQGNYGYTF

v_gene: TRBV5-6
CDR3aa: CASSDGRSNSPLHF

v_gene: TRBV27
CDR3aa: CASSSSSGQGAVLTF

v_gene: TRBV18
CDR3aa: CASSPDPTNTQYF

v_gene: TRBV7-3
CDR3aa: CASSPTGGGQPQHF

v_gene: TRBV5-1
CDR3aa: CASSAGQGRLTTGELFF

v_gene: TRBV5-4
CDR3aa: CASRGPGQGHYGYTF

v_gene: TRBV20-1
CDR3aa: CSVTTGGEQFF

v_gene: TRBV5-1
CDR3aa: CASSMSSGTRSWNEQFF

v_gene: TRBV5-3
CDR3aa: CARSFASGSLQYNEQFF

v_gene: TRBV19
CDR3aa: CASSMQPLRGFMGNEQFF

v_gene: TRBV12-3/TRBV12-4
CDR3aa: CASSLYRDSPLHF

v_gene: TRBV7-2
CDR3aa: CASSFSAGANEQFF

v_gene: TRBV30
CDR3aa: CAWLDRSGTEAFF

v_gene: TRBV20-1
CDR3aa: CSATGPEQYF

v_gene: TRBV29-1
CDR3aa: CSVDVRGSYGYTF

v_gene: TRBV19
CDR3aa: CASSIGNEETQYF

v_gene: TRBV6-4
CDR3aa: CASSERGGGPPYNEQFF

v_gene: TRBV6-5
CDR3aa: CASSYGTGDYGYTF

v_gene: TRBV7-9
CDR3aa: CASSPTGFGYTF

v_gene: TRBV4-3
CDR3aa: CASSQTKRTEAFF

v_gene: TRBV19
CDR3aa: CASSLRGAAEAFF